This TCR beta chain derives from a study of T cells after yellow fever vaccination. In the study overall: Any fraction with a low cell number was prepared using SMART-Seq v4 Ultra Low Input. Overall study results and limits: It was the secondary response that reached its peak faster, day 5 versus 15, but it was weaker. Most primary-vaccination clones recurred post-booster (roughly 96% CD4, 88% CD8).

Comments on this clonotype: Its specificity is unknown. A read error is possible here, since a much larger clone lies one base away.

The authors made TCR cDNA by 5'RACE template switching, adding a universal primer site and UMIs. TCRdb reanalysed the 5' RACE reads using MiXCR and keeps one entry per CDR3 protein. This table has approximately 110,000 distinct CDR3 sequences, nearly 7.5% appearing once. Germline V lookup: CDR1 SQVTM, CDR2 ANQGSEA. Trimming stripped 7 bases from V and 11 bases from J, with 15 bases between. CDR3 length: 11 residues. The source was CD4+ T cells sorted from PBMCs, collected more than 8 days after the first yellow fever vaccination. The V call is TRBV29-1, the J call TRBJ2-1; D is undetermined. This sequence was found in a man younger than 35 who received the YFV17D yellow fever vaccine. This chain's CDR3 is CSGGTGTKQFF. CDR3 DNA: TGCAGCGGTGGAACGGGCACTAAGCAGTTCTTC.